What follows describes a single TCR beta chain. Its antigen is unknown. TCRdb passed the 5' RACE reads through MiXCR, listing each CDR3 protein once. The sample carries 450,000 or so distinct CDR3 sequences, 14% recorded once. The data belong to a study of identical twins. General observations from the study: Within monozygotic twins, out-of-frame TCR alpha sharing was underestimated by the models.

The J segment lost 0 bases and the V segment lost 0 bases, leaving 4 bases of the junction unmatched. The CDR3 contains 16 residues. CDR1 is SGDLS and CDR2 is YYNGEE in the germline V gene. The data also belong to a second study, concerning yellow fever vaccine responses in identical twins.

This clonotype was sampled from a woman aged 18-30 years in good health. The sample taken for sequencing was CD4+ T cells sorted from blood. The V gene is TRBV9, the J gene TRBJ2-3; TRBD2 matches 7 bases. CDR3 amino acids: CASSVGEGRSTDTQYF. The CDR3 coding sequence is TGTGCCAGCAGCGTAGGGGAGGGACGGAGCACAGATACGCAGTATTTT.